This T cell receptor (beta chain) is from a study of blood T cell repertoires in COVID-19. This table comes from immunoSEQ multiplex PCR, and its TCRdb copy is limited to in-frame clones, with some not included. Among 250,000 or so clones listed, around 86% were seen once. This clone was recorded only once. Germline CDR1 SGHAT, CDR2 FQNNGV. There are 17 residues in the CDR3. V was cut by 5 bases and J by 0 bases, with 19 bases left in between. Sequences were obtained from peripheral blood. This TCR came from a woman between 25 and 40 years old with active or convalescent COVID-19. The chain combines TRBV11-2 with TRBJ2-5; D might be TRBD2 (7 bases). In DNA form, the CDR3 reads TGTGCCAGCAGCCCCGACGTAGGGGGGGGGTACCAAGAGACCCAGTACTTC. It translates to CASSPDVGGGYQETQYF.